The 7 T cell receptor beta chains listed next were all sequenced from one sample in a study of shared clonotypes between healthy human individuals. Assay: immunoSEQ multiplex PCR; the TCRdb copy retains only in-frame clones and omits some. The profile shows 180,000 or so clones, roughly 91% of them singletons. Sequencing input: naive CD4+ T cells sorted from blood. This sample's subset: CD45RA+ positively selected. These receptors were obtained from a woman aged 25-40 years in good health.

Turning to this clone: This same CDR3 is encoded by further DNA sequences in the sample. V usage is TRBV5-1 and J usage is TRBJ1-4; D perhaps matches TRBD1 (6 bases). Germline values: CDR1 SGHRS, CDR2 YFSETQ. This CDR3 region has 14 residues. The V gene lost 4 bases and the J gene lost 6 bases, with 13 bases spanning the gap. CDR3 sequence reads: CASSLRDTDEKLFF. Written as DNA, the CDR3 is TGCGCCAGCAGCCTCCGGGACACCGATGAAAAACTGTTTTTT.

V is TRBV21-1 and J is TRBJ2-7; the table calls TRBD1, which could not be checked here. TRBV21-1 is designated a pseudogene. CDR3 length: 14 residues. The CDR3 region is CASSPRDRGYEQYF. In nucleotides, the CDR3 is TGTGCCAGCAGCCCCCGGGACAGGGGCTACGAGCAGTACTTC.

The V gene is TRBV5-1, the J gene TRBJ1-2; D unclear. The CDR3 extends over 17 amino acids. The germline V gene has CDR1 SGHRS and CDR2 YFSETQ. Trimming cost V 4 bases and J 8 bases, with 27 bases left between them. CDR3 sequence reads: CASSLADTGSPVGGYTF. The CDR3 coding sequence is TGCGCCAGCAGCCTGGCTGACACGGGGTCCCCCGTCGGGGGCTACACCTTC.

This sequence joins TRBV9 and TRBJ2-7; TRBD1 agrees at 9 bases. Germline trimming cut 4 bases from V and 5 bases from J; bases unmatched to any gene: 10. The CDR3 spans 15 residues. Germline assignment: CDR1 SGDLS and CDR2 YYNGEE. The CDR3 is CASSPSGQGPHEQYF. Here the CDR3 DNA reads TGTGCCAGCAGCCCGTCGGGACAGGGCCCCCACGAGCAGTACTTC.

This clone was detected once. The gene calls are TRBV7-9 and TRBJ2-5; weak D call: TRBD2 (6 bases). The CDR3 covers 16 residues. Germline V gene data show CDR1 as SEHNR and CDR2 as FQNEAQ (reference sequence). Trimming stripped 3 bases from V and 4 bases from J, with 18 bases between. For the CDR3, the DNA is TGTGCCAGCAGCTTGGGTGGCGGGAAAAGATTAGAGACCCAGTACTTC. Translated, it gives CASSLGGGKRLETQYF.

This chain connects TRBV5-4 to TRBJ1-1; tentatively, D is TRBD1 (5 bases). Germline V gene lookup returns CDR1 SGHNT and CDR2 YYREEE (reference sequence). CDR3 size: 13 residues. Trimming shortened V by 4 bases and J by 1 base, and 8 bases separated the two germline ends. DNA of the CDR3: TGTGCCAGCAGCCCGGGACCGAACACTGAAGCTTTCTTT. Its protein is CASSPGPNTEAFF.

The chain has TRBV5-1 and TRBJ2-2; no reliable D call. CDR1 and CDR2 (germline): SGHRS, YFSETQ. The CDR3 has 14 residues. Trimming took 3 bases from V and 1 from J, leaving 7 bases between them. The CDR3 protein is CASSSRQNTGELFF. The CDR3 DNA reads as TGCGCCAGCAGCTCCCGACAGAACACCGGGGAGCTGTTTTTT.